Sequencing of this TCR beta chain was carried out in a study of cytomegalovirus exposure and HLA in healthy donors. Notes on the study in general: Sequencing likely produced, as an artifact, a cluster of highly shared sequence variants.

13 Jbeta primers and 60 Vbeta primers were used for the PCR. Profiled with immunoSEQ multiplex PCR; TCRdb holds only in-frame clones, not every one. This table holds approximately 160,000 clones, 77% found once. Concerning this clone: The antigen remains undetermined.

Per germline, CDR1 SQVTM and CDR2 ANQGSEA. V was pared by 2 bases and J by 10 bases, with 8 bases between. The CDR3 sequence is 11 residues long. The material sequenced was PBMCs. The chain combines TRBV29-1 with TRBJ1-4, with D maybe TRBD1 (6 bases). This clonotype was obtained from a woman under 40 in good health and CMV-seronegative. The CDR3 sequence: CSVERGGKLFF. Here the CDR3 DNA reads TGCAGCGTTGAAAGGGGGGGAAAACTGTTTTTT.